The source of this T cell receptor beta chain is a study of cytomegalovirus exposure and HLA in healthy donors. The PCR had 60 Vbeta and 13 Jbeta primers. Profiling relied on immunoSEQ multiplex PCR, and the TCRdb table lists in-frame clones only, not all of them. This table holds approximately 150,000 clones, 77% found once. Study results and caveats: When presence/absence was analysed, sequencing depth was taken to be roughly uniform across donors.

Healthy bone marrow donors formed the donor group. V shed 0 bases and J shed 2 bases, with 11 bases lying between them. This CDR3 has 15 amino acids. To note about this clone: Its antigen is not known.

This receptor was obtained from a woman aged 25 to 39 in good health and CMV-seropositive. Sequenced: PBMCs. The rearrangement links TRBV23-1 to TRBJ2-7; maybe TRBD1 (6 bases). TRBV23-1 is noted as an ORF with a role that remains uncertain. The CDR3 here is CASSQSRTVTYEQYF. CDR3 nucleotides: TGCGCCAGCAGTCAATCGAGGACAGTCACCTACGAGCAGTACTTC.